The present T cell receptor beta chain was sequenced within a study of cytomegalovirus exposure and HLA in healthy donors (dated by TCRdb to 2016 to 2017). For the wider study: An earlier analysis of roughly 500 of the donors reported about 300 Gb of sequence data and 117 million unique TCR beta sequences obtained from some 170 million T cells. An early release covering 550 to 650 HLA-typed donors comprised about 310 gigabases of sequencing data and some 79 million unique TCR sequences. Among the roughly 410 genotyped donors, around 81% belonged to the genetic ancestry cluster associated with self-reported Caucasian donors. The aim of the study was to test whether cataloging public T cell receptors could identify signatures of past pathogen exposure. The T cell repertoires of under 750 subjects were profiled by immunosequencing and related to cytomegalovirus serostatus. A separate validation cohort of roughly 110 different subjects was used in addition to the 666-subject first cohort. High-throughput TCR immunosequencing, statistical association of individual TCRs with disease status, and machine learning were combined to predict cytomegalovirus infection status. A later analysis re-examined previously published TCR beta repertoires from hundreds of donors and added high-resolution HLA genotyping to investigate patterns of TCR occurrence. The later analysis used no new phenotypic data to find candidate immune exposures, relying instead on TCR beta sequences and their occurrence across donors. To decide whether each TCR beta V gene segment behaved as functional or pseudogenic, an earlier analysis of 587 of the donors relied on high-throughput TCR beta sequencing. Alongside the repertoire data, information on donor age, sex, ethnicity and CMV serostatus was compiled. A later genetic analysis used genome-wide SNP genotypes for about three fifths of the 666 donors, treating that subset as a discovery cohort. Every discovery cohort repertoire had been produced on one sequencing platform. HLA typing included class I and class II loci at four-digit resolution. Typing coverage varied by locus: roughly 629-630 donors for A, B, C, DRB1 and DQB1; more than 500 for DQA1; nearly 610 for DPA1; approximately 490 for DPB1. Several DR-DQ haplotypes were handled as single units for association and clustering because linkage in the cohort was strong. On average, roughly 240,000 unique TCR beta nucleotide sequences were sequenced per donor among about 400 genotyped donors of the cohort, with 15% to 20% of those sequences being non-productive.

A note on this clone: Its antigen is not yet known. No qualities accompany the bases; no much larger clone lies one base away.

Libraries were prepared through the immunoSEQ multiplex PCR assay. A mixture of 60 forward primers for TCR Vbeta segments and 13 reverse primers for TCR Jbeta segments was used in the multiplex PCR. Amplification of the CDR3 region of rearranged TCR beta genes was performed with a multiplex PCR assay on genomic DNA. The amplified TCR beta libraries were sequenced on the Illumina HiSeq System as 87-base-pair reads. Concerning the study's data processing: A later analysis counted about 80 million unique TCR beta chains across the 650 to 700 repertoires, and approximately 11 million of these chains were shared by at least two donors. Raw reads were error-corrected and collapsed into unique sequences by a nearest-neighbor algorithm in which closely related sequences were merged to remove PCR and sequencing errors. V, D and J gene segments were assigned by aligning CDR3 sequences to IMGT reference sequences. Each retained sequence needed at least a six-nucleotide match to both a V gene segment and a J gene segment. Rearrangements were called productive when the CDR3 lacked stop codons and stayed in frame with V and J; all others were non-productive. CDR3 was defined by IMGT convention, running from the second conserved V-encoded cysteine to the conserved J-encoded phenylalanine. The earlier analysis of about 590 of the donors excluded sequences that lacked an unambiguous match to a single V gene segment. An earlier analysis of a few hundred of the donors classified V segments as functional when productive rearrangements were above 56.7% and as segregating when the standard deviation between donors was above 5%. To diagnose cytomegalovirus status from the catalog of TCR beta chain sequences, a statistical classification framework was built. In a later analysis, V and J genes were assigned by comparing TCR nucleotide sequences against IMGT/GENE-DB human TR gene sequences. A later analysis assigned CDR3 sequences and most-parsimonious VDJ recombination scenarios with the TCRdist pipeline. A later analysis defined each TCR beta chain by its CDR3 amino acid sequence plus V-gene family, and excluded reads lacking a unique V-gene family. A later analysis removed roughly 590 highly shared, low-generation-probability nucleotide sequences to deal with suspected cross-contamination and a sequencing artifact. For each public chain, a later analysis derived a clonal expansion index from normalized ranks of inferred template counts within each repertoire. Generation probabilities in a later analysis came from a VDJ recombination model fitted to out-of-frame rearrangements, and those results were checked against IGoR. Hypergeometric tests were used in a later analysis to score TCR-TCR, TCR-HLA and TCR-CMV co-occurrence, with a repertoire-size bias correction applied to the TCR pairs. A later analysis estimated false discovery rates by permuting HLA or CMV assignments 20 times. In a later analysis, co-occurring TCRs were grouped using DBSCAN, with TCRdist sequence similarity added in when clustering inside HLA-allele-positive subsets. Repertoires with fewer than 30,000 or more than 120,000 public chains were left out of co-occurrence clustering, as were about five repertoires with anomalous nucleotide sharing. Sourced from immuneACCESS, this table was stored by TCRdb with only in-frame sequences that have V and J called. A share of the clones is absent; for the studies checked, an unresolved V gene accounts for under half, and the remainder has no known explanation. V, J and clone size are taken as reported in that table, and D and trimming were inferred from the DNA itself. Within this sample are some 180,000 clones, with more than 85% of them counted one time only. The leading ten clones occupy about 0.23% of the sample.

What the authors observed across the whole study: While some public TCRs were present in many individuals, most TCR sequences turned up only very rarely across donors. Several of the top co-occurrence clusters appeared to be linked to parvovirus B19, influenza, CMV and Epstein-Barr virus, according to a later analysis. When HLA alleles, especially DR and DQ, strongly co-occurred, TCR associations were difficult to assign to individual alleles. Correlated functional status among segregating V segments might be attributable to linkage disequilibrium, but an unknown experimental factor could not be ruled out. In vitro tests confirmed that a few of the cytomegalovirus-associated TCR beta chains recognize cytomegalovirus antigens. Because HLA typing was unavailable for some donors at each locus, only the typed subset was used in association tests. The presence/absence analyses assumed that sequencing depth was roughly uniform across donors, and that assumption may not be true. A cluster of highly shared sequence variants was judged likely to represent a technical artifact of the sequencing pipeline. Compared with equally common non-associated chains, HLA-associated TCR beta chains in a later analysis were more clonally expanded and had lower generation probabilities. Cytomegalovirus status was reported to be diagnosed by the classifier with high specificity and sensitivity in both the original and validation cohorts. According to a later analysis, TCR association rates differed among HLA loci, with DRB1 alleles showing the most associated TCRs and HLA-C alleles showing the fewest. This cohort had only TCR beta chains sequenced, and the lack of alpha or paired-chain data limited which features could be detected. A further reported finding was that TCR beta sequences accurately predicted the HLA-A and HLA-B alleles for most subjects in the first cohort. Specific HLA alleles were associated with over 15,000 TCR beta sequences at a false discovery rate of 0.05 in a later analysis. In an earlier analysis of 587 of the donors, most TCR beta V segments were observed in productive rearrangements about 87% or about 30% of the time, broadly matching IMGT annotations. V-gene and J-gene trimming of TCR beta chains was associated with a missense DCLRE1C variant in a later genetic analysis, and the association was replicated in an independent cohort. Most CMV-associated TCR beta chains appeared to be HLA-restricted in a later analysis, and the HLA associations seemed to be driven largely by CMV exposure. According to a later genetic analysis, donors in an Asian-associated ancestry cluster had fewer N-insertions in productive TCRs than the roughly 700-donor mean. In the study, approximately 160 TCR beta chains were listed as associated with cytomegalovirus. Immune exposure information for the cohort was limited to CMV serostatus. The earlier analysis of a few hundred of the donors excluded seventeen rarely observed V segments, including chromosome 9 orphons, because counts were too low. The authors suggested that the approach could potentially be generalized to other disease states and immunological phenotypes. Some IMGT-functional V segments, including TRBV6-2 and TRBV6-3, could not be distinguished by the 87-base-pair reads and were therefore excluded.

The cohort comprised several hundred healthy bone marrow donors. Cohort members were all nominally healthy when sampled, although unrecorded immune exposures were likely present. The donor was CMV seronegative and belonged to the group of over 350 seronegative cohort members. A peripheral blood sample was collected from each donor, and TCR beta sequencing was performed on peripheral blood mononuclear cells. Genomic DNA extraction from the blood cell samples was performed with the Qiagen DNeasy Blood Extraction Kit. Counted from cysteine to phenylalanine, this CDR3 has 14 amino acids. CDR3 DNA is the only sequence kept; it has 42 bases, read in frame from the first base. CDR1 is given as LGHNA and CDR2 as YNFKEQ, both from the germline V gene. Germline trimming: 7 bases from V, 4 bases from J; junction bases outside gene matches: 6.

The source is a girl under three years old in good health and CMV-seronegative. Sequencing was carried out using PBMCs. The sequence is built from TRBV4-2 and TRBJ2-1; the central 8 bases match TRBD2. CDR3 region: CASTPEREYNEQFF. In nucleotides, the sequence is TGTGCCAGCACCCCTGAGCGGGAGTACAATGAGCAGTTCTTC.